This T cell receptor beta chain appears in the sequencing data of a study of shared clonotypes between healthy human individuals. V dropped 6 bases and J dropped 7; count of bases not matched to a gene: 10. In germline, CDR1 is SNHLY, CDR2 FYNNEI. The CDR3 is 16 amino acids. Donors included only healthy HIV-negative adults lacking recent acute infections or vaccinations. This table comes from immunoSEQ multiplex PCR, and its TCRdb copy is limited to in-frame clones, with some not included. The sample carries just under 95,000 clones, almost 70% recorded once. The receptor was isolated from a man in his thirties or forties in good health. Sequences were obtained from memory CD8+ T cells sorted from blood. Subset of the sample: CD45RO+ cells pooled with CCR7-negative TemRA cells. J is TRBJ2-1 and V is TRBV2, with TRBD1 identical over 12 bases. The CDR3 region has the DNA TGTGCCAGCAGGACCCCGGGACAGGGGGCCATAAATGAGCAGTTCTTC. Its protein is CASRTPGQGAINEQFF.